This section outlines one T cell receptor beta chain sequence together with its context. The sample carries other DNA sequences with the same CDR3. The V gene lost 0 bases and the J gene lost 0 bases, with 8 bases spanning the gap. This CDR3 has 15 amino acids. The V gene's germline CDR1 is SGHRS and CDR2 YFSETQ. The data belong to a study of Ad26.COV2.S vaccination and SARS-CoV-2 variants. Study at large: Intramuscularly, Ad26.COV2.S was given either once or twice, 56 days apart.

Produced via immunoSEQ multiplex PCR; TCRdb's table is partial and in-frame only. The sample holds fewer than 400,000 clones; 70% to 90% are singletons and the top ten take approximately 3.7%. Specified treatment: 15 to 20 received Ad26.COV2.S at low or high dose, single or two shots; several received placebo; per-sample allocation not given. Each sample was drawn 63 days after the first injection (of vaccine or placebo). The TCR sequence derives from a person between 18 and 59 years old who received the Ad26.COV2.S COVID-19 vaccine or a placebo. The rearrangement joins TRBV5-1 to TRBJ2-3; TRBD2 is a possible D gene (6 bases). The input for sequencing was peripheral blood, taken in a trial of Ad26.COV2.S vaccine versus placebo. CDR3 DNA: TGCGCCAGCAGCTTGGGGGCGGGAAGCACAGATACGCAGTATTTT. It codes for CASSLGAGSTDTQYF.